This T cell receptor (beta chain) was sequenced for a study of blood T cell repertoires in COVID-19. Across the whole study: PBMCs, B-cell-depleted T cells, or T cells provided the cDNA or gDNA that made up the material.

J lost 4 bases, V lost 4 bases, and 9 bases had no gene match. Germline CDR1 is MNHEY and CDR2 is SVGAGI. The CDR3 is 15 residues long. Original methodology: Counts of nucleated cells, estimated from reference gene primer amplification, were obtained. Sequencing was performed with immunoSEQ multiplex PCR; in TCRdb, only in-frame clones are kept and a portion is missing. V and J calls and clone size are given by that table; D and trimming were obtained from the DNA. The data show 200,000 to 250,000 clones, roughly four fifths seen once. Those enrolled in Seattle joined during active infection and were followed longitudinally afterward.

The chain joins TRBV6-5 to TRBJ1-1; 7 bases fit TRBD1. The specimen was peripheral blood. The source is a woman aged 80 or older with COVID-19, enrolled during active disease. The CDR3 DNA reads TGTGCCAGCAGTTCCTACAGGGGACGGGGCACTGAAGCTTTCTTT. Amino acid sequence: CASSSYRGRGTEAFF.